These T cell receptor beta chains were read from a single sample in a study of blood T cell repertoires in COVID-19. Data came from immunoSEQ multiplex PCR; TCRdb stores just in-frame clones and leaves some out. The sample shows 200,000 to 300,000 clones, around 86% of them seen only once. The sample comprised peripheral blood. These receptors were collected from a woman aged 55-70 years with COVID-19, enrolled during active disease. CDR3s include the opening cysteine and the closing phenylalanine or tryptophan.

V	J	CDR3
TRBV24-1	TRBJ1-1	CATSLTGSTEAFF
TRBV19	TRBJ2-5	CASSPPGQGVEETQYF
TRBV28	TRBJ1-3	CASSLLGRVGNTIYF
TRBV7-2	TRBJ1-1	CASSLSRGTEAFF
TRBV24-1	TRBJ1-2	CATSDSDRGKNYGYTF
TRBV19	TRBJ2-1	CASSIGGTSGAYNEQFF
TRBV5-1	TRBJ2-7	CASSSTGNNEQYF
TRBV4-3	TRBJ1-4	CASSQDMDSRYGKLFF
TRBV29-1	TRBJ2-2	CSALGPGELFF
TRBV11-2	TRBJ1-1	CASSSGQGANHEAFF
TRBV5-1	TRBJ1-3	CASSLEPPGAGNTIYF
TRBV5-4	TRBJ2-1	CASSSGTGYNEQFF
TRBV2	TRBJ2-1	CASTSNEQFF
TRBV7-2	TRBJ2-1	CASSFGLVSEQFF
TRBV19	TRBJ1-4	CASSIGRNREKLFF
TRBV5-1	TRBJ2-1	CASSPRDRDNEQFF
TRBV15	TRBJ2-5	CATSRLGGRLETQYF
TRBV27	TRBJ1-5	CASSWSRNQPQHF
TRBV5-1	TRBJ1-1	CASSLVAGWHTEAFF
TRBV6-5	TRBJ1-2	CASKRTGTGDYGYTF
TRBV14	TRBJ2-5	CASSQGLRERVRTQYF
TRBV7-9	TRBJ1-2	CASRPGQNYGYTF
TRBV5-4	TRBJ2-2	CASSLPAGLNTGELFF
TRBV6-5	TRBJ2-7	CASAVAYEQYF
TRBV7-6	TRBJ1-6	CASSATPGQESPLHF
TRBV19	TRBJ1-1	CASSAQLNTEAFF
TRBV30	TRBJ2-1	CAWGQGNNEQFF
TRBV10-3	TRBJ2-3	CAIGLAGAPGDTQYF
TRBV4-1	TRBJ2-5	CASSQEPSGVSQYF
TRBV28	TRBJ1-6	CASSLNPNNSPLHF
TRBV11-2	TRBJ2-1	CASSLGTGEHYNEQFF
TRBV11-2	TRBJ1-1	CASSPRQGENTEAFF
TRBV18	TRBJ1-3	CASSLAGRENTIYF
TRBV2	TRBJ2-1	CASRSSGRTSYNEQFF
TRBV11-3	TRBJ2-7	CASSLGSGTDYEQYF
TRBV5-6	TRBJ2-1	CASSLTGPNNEQFF
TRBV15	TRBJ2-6	CATSRGGGWANVLTF
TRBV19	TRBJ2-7	CASSSAAYEQYF
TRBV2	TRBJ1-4	CASSATRGQGYNEKLFF
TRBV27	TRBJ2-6	CASSIRRGTGANVLTF
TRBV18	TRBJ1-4	CASSPPTAEKLFF
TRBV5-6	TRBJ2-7	CARTYEQYF
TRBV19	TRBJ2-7	CASSIRAGTGGSYEQYF